This T cell receptor (beta chain) was profiled in a study of Ad26.COV2.S vaccination and SARS-CoV-2 variants. Treatment here: some 19 received Ad26.COV2.S at low or high dose, single or two shots; 5 received placebo; per-sample allocation not given. Each sample was drawn 63 days after the first injection (of vaccine or placebo). TCRdb's copy holds only in-frame clones and misses some; the assay was immunoSEQ multiplex PCR. This table has about 350,000 clones, 86% appearing once. V trimming: 5 bases; J trimming: 3 bases; junction bases outside the gene matches: 6. This CDR3 has 15 amino acids. CDR1 and CDR2 (germline): SGHTA, FQGNSA.

This clonotype was obtained from a person between 18 and 65 years old who received the Ad26.COV2.S COVID-19 vaccine or a placebo. The V gene is TRBV7-2, the J gene TRBJ2-3; 9 bases align to TRBD1. The starting material was peripheral blood, obtained in a trial of Ad26.COV2.S vaccine versus placebo. The DNA of the CDR3 is TGTGCCAGCAGCCCGGACAGGGGTGGAACAGATACGCAGTATTTT. Encoded protein: CASSPDRGGTDTQYF.